One and the same sample provided the 29 T cell receptor beta chains below, sequenced in a study of T-cell reconstitution after alpha-beta-depleted transplantation in children (dated by TCRdb to about 2016). The library was generated by PCR. The listed sequencing device is Illumina HiSeq 2500. To normalize quantification of the TCRbeta repertoire, the TCR libraries were built with molecular barcoding that relied on unique molecular identifiers. TCRdb trimmed public reads at Q25 via fastp, called clones via MiXCR and kept in-frame beta chains. Identical CDR3 proteins give one entry, which carries the most common genes and DNA. A total of some 300,000 distinct CDR3 sequences appear in this sample, approximately 10% of them only once. 2% to 2.5% of the sample comes from the top ten. Sequences were derived from PBMCs from the stem cell graft donor, sampled from the stem cell graft. These receptors all come from a human donor who donated a stem cell graft to a child with acute lymphoblastic leukemia.

This clonotype was detected a few times. The V call is TRBV10-3, the J call TRBJ2-1, with 8 bases identical to TRBD2. Trimming removed 7 bases from V and 4 bases from J; junction bases left unmatched: 6. The CDR3 extends over 14 amino acids. Looked up from germline, CDR1 is ENHRY and CDR2 is SYGVKD. Here the CDR3 DNA reads TGTGCCATCAACCGGGGACTAGAGTACAATGAGCAGTTCTTC. This gives the protein CAINRGLEYNEQFF.

This clonotype was counted many times. The chain uses TRBV5-1 and TRBJ2-7; TRBD2 agrees at 10 bases. V dropped 1 base and J dropped 5; count of bases not matched to a gene: 6. The CDR3 totals 15 residues. Germline V gene sequence: CDR1 SGHRS, CDR2 YFSETQ. The CDR3 loop reads CASSLSLAGAHEQYF. Here the CDR3 DNA reads TGCGCCAGCAGCTTGTCCCTAGCGGGAGCCCACGAGCAGTACTTC.

This clonotype has more than one count but fewer than ten. The genes are TRBV4-1 and TRBJ1-2; D possibly corresponds to TRBD1 (5 bases). V lost 5 bases to trimming and J lost 4 bases, with 17 bases between them. Per germline, CDR1 MGHRA and CDR2 YSYEKL. CDR3 length: 15 residues. CDR3 sequence (DNA): TGCGCCAGCAGCGTAGCCGGGACCGCGACCTATGGCTACACCTTC. It encodes CASSVAGTATYGYTF.

The chain has TRBV20-1 and TRBJ2-7; 7 nucleotides match TRBD1. This CDR3 spans 12 amino acids. The V gene's germline CDR1 is DFQATT and CDR2 SNEGSKA (reference sequence). The J segment lost 5 bases and the V segment lost 5 bases, leaving 6 bases of the junction unmatched. This CDR3 is CSARYRGDEQYF. The CDR3 DNA reads as TGCAGTGCTCGTTACAGGGGCGACGAGCAGTACTTC.

This clonotype has only a few counts. The chain recombines TRBV7-9 with TRBJ2-5, with TRBD2 as a possible D gene (5 bases). V lost 2 bases and J lost 0, with 16 bases in between. Germline V gene lookup returns CDR1 SEHNR and CDR2 FQNEAQ (reference sequence). The CDR3 runs to 17 residues. DNA for the CDR3: TGTGCCAGCAGCTTATCGGCGTGGCGGAGGTACCAAGAGACCCAGTACTTC. This codes for CASSLSAWRRYQETQYF.

For this clonotype: Sequence at one end of the junction differs from germline and may be a read error. The V gene is TRBV7-8, the J gene TRBJ2-4; tentative D call: TRBD2 (5 bases). CDR3 length equals 14 residues. In germline, CDR1 is SGHVS, CDR2 FQNEAQ. DNA of the CDR3: TGTGCCAGCAGCTTAACGGGGAACAAAAACAGTCAGTACTTC. This gives the protein CASSLTGNKNSQYF. The full variable domain, its missing parts supplied by reference TRBV7-8 and TRBJ2-4, is GAGVSQSPRYKVAKRGQDVALRCDPISGHVSLFWYQQALGQGPEFLTYFQNEAQLDKSGLPSDRFFAERPEGSVSTLKIQRTQQEDSAVYLCASSLTGNKNSQYFGAGTRLSVL.

The CDR3 loop reads CASSKDYPGTDTQYF. Written as DNA, the CDR3 is TGCGCCAGCAGCAAGGACTACCCGGGCACAGATACGCAGTATTTT. V and J are TRBV5-1 and TRBJ2-3; tentative D call: TRBD2 (6 bases). Trimming stripped 4 bases from V and 1 base from J, with 13 bases between. Germline loops: CDR1 SGHRS, CDR2 YFSETQ. The CDR3 is 15 amino acids.

This clonotype appeared a few times. V and J are TRBV29-1 and TRBJ2-3; a weak D match, TRBD2 (6 bases). The CDR3 consists of 12 residues. Trimming took off 0 bases at V and 5 bases at J, with 6 bases between the two ends. CDR1 is SQVTM and CDR2 is ANQGSEA in the germline V gene. CDR3 sequence reads: CSVEEGGDTQYF. The CDR3 DNA reads TGCAGCGTTGAAGAGGGGGGAGATACGCAGTATTTT.

This clonotype has just one count. V gene TRBV28 combines with J gene TRBJ2-2; D might be TRBD1 (5 bases). CDR1 is MDHEN, CDR2 SYDVKM, per germline. The V and J ends lost 3 bases and 4 bases respectively, with 12 bases between them. The CDR3 length is 15 residues. DNA of the CDR3: TGTGCCAGCAGTTTGCCGAGACAGAGCACCGGGGAGCTGTTTTTT. This codes for CASSLPRQSTGELFF.

This clonotype has a count of ten or more. The V gene is TRBV7-9, the J gene TRBJ1-5; D not resolved. In germline, CDR1 is SEHNR, CDR2 FQNEAQ (reference sequence). The V and J ends lost 1 base and 1 base respectively, with 8 bases between them. This CDR3 region has 15 residues. The CDR3, as DNA: TGTGCCAGCAGCTTAGGGGCGCGGAGCAATCAGCCCCAGCATTTT. The encoded protein is CASSLGARSNQPQHF.

This clonotype was seen ten or more times. The CDR3 sequence is CASSFPGQGNTGELFF. The CDR3 nucleotides read TGCGCCAGCAGCTTTCCGGGACAGGGGAACACCGGGGAGCTGTTTTTT. The chain employs TRBV5-1 and TRBJ2-2, with 9 bases that match TRBD1. The CDR3 length is 16 residues. The ends lost 2 bases at V and 1 base at J; junction bases unmatched: 3. Germline V gene lookup returns CDR1 SGHRS and CDR2 YFSETQ.

This clonotype occurred a few times. The chain has TRBV25-1 and TRBJ2-2, with D perhaps matching TRBD1 (6 bases). CDR3 length: 14 residues. Germline lookup yields CDR1 MGHDK and CDR2 SYGVNS. The V and J ends lost 6 bases and 1 base respectively, with 9 bases between them. CDR3 nucleotide sequence: TGTGCCAGCAGGGAGACAGGGAACACCGGGGAGCTGTTTTTT. Translating it yields CASRETGNTGELFF.

This clonotype showed up just a few times. The V call is TRBV7-9, the J call TRBJ1-3, with D unresolved. Germline V lookup: CDR1 SEHNR, CDR2 FQNEAQ (reference sequence). V dropped 1 base and J dropped 2 bases, with 9 bases sitting between them. CDR3 length equals 15 residues. CDR3 in amino acids: CASSLGSFPGNTIYF. CDR3 nucleotide sequence: TGTGCCAGCAGCTTAGGCTCGTTCCCTGGAAACACCATATATTTT.

This chain connects TRBV11-2 to TRBJ2-7, with D hard to call. Trimming took off 0 bases at V and 1 base at J, with 4 bases between the two ends. This CDR3 comprises 13 residues. Germline V gene lookup returns CDR1 SGHAT and CDR2 FQNNGV. The chain's CDR3 is CASSLDESYEQYF. In nucleotides, the CDR3 is TGTGCCAGCAGCTTAGATGAATCCTACGAGCAGTACTTC.

This clonotype was picked up a small number of times. V gene TRBV7-3 combines with J gene TRBJ2-2; the D call may be TRBD1 or TRBD2 (6 bases each). The CDR3 totals 16 residues. Germline V CDR1 and CDR2: SGHTA, FQGTGA. V lost 5 bases and J 2 bases, leaving 15 bases between the germline ends. CDR3 sequence: CASSPQGSGNTGELFF. CDR3 bases: TGTGCCAGCAGCCCACAGGGTAGCGGAAACACCGGGGAGCTGTTTTTT.

The chain joins TRBV4-3 to TRBJ2-7; 7 positions match TRBD2. The germline CDR1 and CDR2 sequences are LGHNA and YSLEER. V trimming: 0 bases; J trimming: 3 bases; junction bases outside the gene matches: 5. The CDR3 is made up of 15 amino acids. The CDR3, as DNA: TGCGCCAGCAGCCAAGATCTAGCGGAGAGCTACGAGCAGTACTTC. The encoded protein is CASSQDLAESYEQYF.

With respect to this clonotype: A much larger clonotype is one base distant, so this may be a read error. The chain couples TRBV25-1 to TRBJ2-6; 8 bases match TRBD1. Germline CDR1 and CDR2: MGHDK and SYGVNS. The CDR3 has 17 amino acids. CDR3 in DNA: TGTTCCAGCAGTGAAGGGGGACAGGTCTCTGGGGCCAACGTCCTGACTTTC. It codes for CSSSEGGQVSGANVLTF. Based on the CDR3 plus reference TRBV25-1 and TRBJ2-6, the full variable domain is EADIYQTPRYLVIGTGKKITLECSQTMGHDKMYWYQQDPGMELHLIHYSYGVNSTEKGDLSSESTVSRIRTEHFPLTLESARPSHTSQYLCSSSEGGQVSGANVLTFGAGSRLTVL.

The chain employs TRBV29-1 and TRBJ1-2; maybe TRBD1 (5 bases). Trimming took off 6 bases at V and 4 bases at J, with 9 bases between the two ends. CDR3 length: 11 residues. Germline CDR1 and CDR2: SQVTM and ANQGSEA. The CDR3 DNA follows: TGCAGCGTCCTAGACAGCTATGGCTACACCTTC. Translated, it gives CSVLDSYGYTF.

The V gene is TRBV9, the J gene TRBJ1-5; possibly TRBD1 for D (5 bases). CDR1 and CDR2 from the germline V gene are SGDLS and YYNGEE. The CDR3 totals 15 residues. Trimming took off 0 bases at V and 3 bases at J, with 10 bases between the two ends. The DNA of the CDR3 is TGTGCCAGCAGCGTAGGGTCAGGGTTCAATCAGCCCCAGCATTTT. Its translation: CASSVGSGFNQPQHF.

The chain uses TRBV5-1 and TRBJ2-7; 13 nucleotides line up with TRBD2. Trimming at V came to 0 bases and at J to 9 bases, leaving 9 bases not matched to a gene. CDR1 is SGHRS, CDR2 YFSETQ, per germline. This CDR3 contains 16 residues. The DNA for the CDR3 is TGCGCCAGCAGCTTGGATCCACTAGCGGGAGGGGCGGGGCAGTACTTC. Translating gives CASSLDPLAGGAGQYF.

The V call is TRBV4-1, the J call TRBJ2-2; 7 positions match TRBD1. The length of the CDR3 is 19 residues. From germline, CDR1 is MGHRA and CDR2 YSYEKL. Germline trimming cut 2 bases from V and 0 bases from J; bases unmatched to any gene: 12. The CDR3 bases are TGCGCCAGCAGCCAATCGACGGGACAGCTATACGCGAACACCGGGGAGCTGTTTTTT. It encodes CASSQSTGQLYANTGELFF.

This rearrangement joins TRBV27 to TRBJ1-2; 8 bases are shared with TRBD1. V was pared by 0 bases and J by 8 bases, with 8 bases of the junction left unmatched. The CDR3 runs to 15 residues. CDR1 and CDR2 (germline): MNHEY, SMNVEV (reference sequence). The CDR3 region is CASSLSTGAPWGYTF. The CDR3 coding sequence is TGTGCCAGCAGTTTATCGACAGGGGCCCCCTGGGGCTACACCTTC.

This clonotype was seen repeatedly, ten times or more. The chain uses TRBV7-2 and TRBJ2-1; 9 bases are shared with TRBD2. Germline V gene data show CDR1 as SGHTA and CDR2 as FQGNSA. CDR3 length: 15 amino acids. Unmatched junction bases numbered 6, after V lost 5 bases and J lost 4 bases. CDR3 sequence reads: CASSLGTSTYNEQFF. In nucleotides, the CDR3 is TGTGCCAGCAGCCTAGGGACTAGCACATACAATGAGCAGTTCTTC.

This clonotype was counted between two and nine times. The V and J genes are TRBV5-1 and TRBJ2-1, with a tentative D call TRBD2 (5 bases). CDR1 and CDR2 (germline): SGHRS, YFSETQ. The CDR3 contains 15 residues. The V and J ends lost 0 bases and 5 bases respectively, with 12 bases between them. CDR3 loop: CASSLEASRNNEQFF. CDR3 DNA: TGCGCCAGCAGCTTGGAAGCTAGCAGAAACAATGAGCAGTTCTTC. The entire variable domain, with the rest obtained from reference TRBV5-1 and TRBJ2-1, is as follows: KAGVTQTPRYLIKTRGQQVTLSCSPISGHRSVSWYQQTPGQGLQFLFEYFSETQRNKGNFPGRFSGRQFSNSRSEMNVSTLELGDSALYLCASSLEASRNNEQFFGPGTRLTVL.

This clonotype showed up just a few times. This chain joins TRBV5-5 and TRBJ1-6; 7 bases are shared with TRBD1. With 0 bases clipped from V and 9 bases from J, the junction kept 3 bases outside the gene matches. The CDR3 length is 14 residues. Per the germline V gene, CDR1 is SGHKS and CDR2 is YYEKEE (reference sequence). The CDR3 bases are TGTGCCAGCAGCTTGGCGGGACAGTTTTCACCCCTCCACTTT. Its protein is CASSLAGQFSPLHF. The full variable domain, its missing parts supplied by reference TRBV5-5 and TRBJ1-6, is DAGVTQSPTHLIKTRGQQVTLRCSPISGHKSVSWYQQVLGQGPQFIFQYYEKEERGRGNFPDRFSARQFPNYSSELNVNALLLGDSALYLCASSLAGQFSPLHFGNGTRLTVT.

This chain links TRBV4-2 with TRBJ2-1, with 7 bases that match TRBD2. Germline V gives CDR1 LGHNA, CDR2 YNFKEQ. V shed 0 bases, J shed 2 bases, and the junction held 7 bases outside the gene matches. The CDR3 loop spans 17 amino acids. The CDR3 DNA sequence: TGTGCCAGCAGCCAAGATTCGGCGGGAGCGACCTACAATGAGCAGTTCTTC. It encodes CASSQDSAGATYNEQFF.

The sample holds a few counts of this clonotype. The J gene is TRBJ2-7, the V gene TRBV18, with 8 positions matching TRBD2. The germline CDR1 and CDR2 sequences are KGHSH and LQKENI. The CDR3 covers 16 residues. The J segment lost 3 bases and the V segment lost 2 bases, leaving 9 bases of the junction unmatched. The CDR3 loop reads CASSPTPAGEYYEQYF. DNA of the CDR3: TGTGCCAGCTCACCAACTCCAGCGGGAGAATACTACGAGCAGTACTTC.

This clonotype was observed a few times. The rearrangement joins TRBV12-3 or TRBV12-4 to TRBJ2-7, with a tentative D call TRBD2 (6 bases). The CDR3 totals 15 residues. Trimming stripped 3 bases from V and 0 bases from J, with 12 bases between. The CDR3 nucleotides read TGTGCCAGCAGTTTTAGCGGAAGAGTCTCCTACGAGCAGTACTTC. It is translated as CASSFSGRVSYEQYF.

About this clonotype itself: Because the CDR3's place on the DNA is in doubt, the DNA is left out and the CDR3 is given as listed by TCRdb. This chain connects TRBV7-5 to TRBJ2-7; the D call in the table, TRBD2, was not verified against the DNA. TRBV7-5 is a recognized pseudogene. The CDR3 spans 18 residues, counting both ends. The CDR3 spells CISVPEALGLAGDYEQYF.